These T cell receptor beta chains were read from a single sample in a study of Ad26.COV2.S vaccination and SARS-CoV-2 variants. Libraries were prepared by immunoSEQ multiplex PCR; TCRdb keeps only in-frame clonotypes and omits some of them. Among more than 300,000 clones listed, about 82% were seen once. Source: peripheral blood, taken in a trial of Ad26.COV2.S vaccine versus placebo. Every receptor here comes from a person between 18 and 65 years old who received the Ad26.COV2.S COVID-19 vaccine or a placebo. The CDR3 runs from the conserved cysteine through the conserved F or W. The D gene is left open where the match is weak. A row's size may be missing; if present it is once, few, many or a size class.

NA	TRBV7-2	NA	TRBJ1-3	TGTGCCAGCAGAAACTTACGGGGCGGAAACACCATATATTTT	CASRNLRGGNTIYF
TRBD1	TRBV7-9	NA	TRBJ1-2	TGTGCCAGCAGCCCAACTTGGGACAGGTCTTATGGCTACACCTTC	CASSPTWDRSYGYTF
NA	TRBV3-1/TRBV3-2	NA	TRBJ1-2	TGTGCCAGCAGCCTCAGTGGGACGGGGATCAATGGCTACACCTTC	CASSLSGTGINGYTF
NA	TRBV5-4	NA	TRBJ1-3	TGTGCCAGCAGCTTGCCCGGGAATGGAAACACCATATATTTT	CASSLPGNGNTIYF
NA	TRBV29-1	NA	TRBJ1-1	TGCAGCGTTGCGTCTGGAAAGGGCAGATCGAACACTGAAGCTTTCTTT	CSVASGKGRSNTEAFF
NA	TRBV27	once	TRBJ2-5	TGTGCCAGCAGTTTTTCCGCGACCCAAGAGACCCAGTACTTC	CASSFSATQETQYF
NA	TRBV6-5	NA	TRBJ1-5	TGTGCCAGCAGTTACTCGAGTACAGGGCGCAATCAGCCCCAGCATTTT	CASSYSSTGRNQPQHF
NA	TRBV30	NA	TRBJ2-7	TGTGCCTGGAGTGTACAGGTCCAGTACGAGCAGTACTTC	CAWSVQVQYEQYF
NA	TRBV15	NA	TRBJ1-1	TGTGCCACCAGCAGAGATAGATACGGGGCTGAAGCTTTCTTT	CATSRDRYGAEAFF
NA	TRBV7-2	NA	TRBJ2-1	TGTGCCAGCAGCTTAAGCCGATACAATGAGCAGTTCTTC	CASSLSRYNEQFF
TRBD1	TRBV3-1/TRBV3-2	NA	TRBJ2-7	TGTGCCAGCTCATCGGGACAGGGGCTCGAGCAGTACTTC	CASSSGQGLEQYF